What follows are 21 T cell receptor beta chains derived from one specimen sequenced in a study of blood T cells in healthy people across ages (dated by TCRdb to the mid-2010s). Preparation of the library involved 5' RACE. TCRdb shows the sequencer as Illumina HiSeq 2500. A second PCR of about 7 to 12 cycles was run with a J-beta primer mix and a sample-barcoded 5' primer. TCRdb's own reprocessing of the public reads used fastp at Q25 and MiXCR and kept productive beta chains. Here each entry gathers all rows of one CDR3 protein and keeps the most common genes and DNA. The sample yields some 1.5 million distinct CDR3 sequences; 28% were counted once. The ten largest clones take up 7% to 9% of the sample. Sequenced input: blood. The receptors originated from a woman younger than 45 in good health.

This clonotype was detected many times. V usage is TRBV7-2 and J usage is TRBJ2-5; D gene uncertain. CDR3 size: 14 residues. The V end lost 4 bases, the J end lost 5 bases, and 14 bases lay between the germline ends. The germline CDR1 and CDR2 sequences are SGHTA and FQGNSA. The CDR3 nucleotides read TGTGCCAGCAGCTCGAACAGTGGCGGCGAGACCCAGTACTTC. This translates into CASSSNSGGETQYF.

This rearrangement joins TRBV28 to TRBJ2-3, with D possibly being TRBD2 (5 bases). V lost 2 bases, J lost 4 bases, and 13 bases lay in between. This CDR3 is built from 15 residues. CDR1 and CDR2 from the germline V gene are MDHEN and SYDVKM. The CDR3 DNA follows: TGTGCCAGCAGTTTACGCCGGGGAGTTCCAGATACGCAGTATTTT. Encoded protein: CASSLRRGVPDTQYF.

On this clonotype itself: A much more abundant neighbour one base away suggests this may be a read error. The chain has TRBV6-1 and TRBJ2-1, with TRBD2 identical over 9 bases. In germline, CDR1 is MNHNS, CDR2 SASEGT. The CDR3 has 13 amino acids. V shed 9 bases, J shed 13 bases, and the junction held 13 bases outside the gene matches. The CDR3 here is CASAASGDRTQFF. The CDR3 DNA follows: TGTGCCAGTGCAGCTAGCGGGGACCGGACCCAGTTCTTC.

This clonotype was observed a few times. The chain joins TRBV12-5 to TRBJ2-5; 7 bases agree with TRBD2. CDR1 and CDR2 (germline): LGHNT, FRNRAP. The CDR3 has 13 amino acids. The junction had 2 bases not matched to a gene; V was cut back by 2 bases and J by 5 bases. CDR3 sequence reads: CASGLLGGETQYF. The DNA of the CDR3 is TGTGCTAGTGGTTTGTTGGGGGGGGAGACCCAGTACTTC. Full variable domain (remainder filled in from reference TRBV12-5 and TRBJ2-5): DARVTQTPRHKVTEMGQEVTMRCQPILGHNTVFWYRQTMMQGLELLAYFRNRAPLDDSGMPKDRFSAEMPDATLATLKIQPSEPRDSAVYFCASGLLGGETQYFGPGTRLLVL.

This sequence joins TRBV9 and TRBJ1-4; 7 bases are shared with TRBD1. Germline CDR1 and CDR2: SGDLS and YYNGEE. The V and J ends lost 4 bases and 12 bases, in that order; junction bases with no gene match: 15. This CDR3 comprises 15 residues. DNA for the CDR3: TGTGCCAGCAGCCCCCCCGGGACAGAAGGCGAAGAACTGTTTTTT. It yields the protein CASSPPGTEGEELFF.

The chain is built from TRBV6-2 or TRBV6-3 and TRBJ2-3, with a weak D call TRBD1 (5 bases). Germline V gene lookup returns CDR1 MNHEY and CDR2 SVGEGT. V was clipped by 3 bases and J by 5 bases, with 12 bases between them. The length of the CDR3 is 14 residues. CDR3 protein: CASSYQGFGDTQYF. CDR3 nucleotide sequence: TGTGCCAGCAGTTATCAGGGCTTCGGAGATACGCAGTATTTT.

In its sample, this clonotype was seen a few times. CDR3 DNA: TGCAGCGTTGAACAGGGGGAGGTCTATGGCTACACCTTC. Its translation is CSVEQGEVYGYTF. This chain links TRBV29-1 with TRBJ1-2; 7 bases are a match to TRBD1. The CDR3 consists of 13 residues. V was pared by 2 bases and J by 4 bases, with 4 bases of the junction left unmatched. Germline CDR1 SQVTM, CDR2 ANQGSEA.

The genes are TRBV7-2 and TRBJ2-3, with TRBD2 matching 9 bases. The V segment lost 2 bases and the J segment 5 bases; nucleotides outside the gene matches: 11. Germline V gene data show CDR1 as SGHTA and CDR2 as FQGNSA. This CDR3 is built from 17 residues. In DNA form, the CDR3 reads TGTGCCAGCAGCTTAACAGGTCTAGCGGGAATTAAAGATACGCAGTATTTT. Protein product: CASSLTGLAGIKDTQYF. Combining the CDR3 with reference TRBV7-2 and TRBJ2-3 gives the whole variable domain GAGVSQSPSNKVTEKGKDVELRCDPISGHTALYWYRQSLGQGLEFLIYFQGNSAPDKSGLPSDRFSAERTGGSVSTLTIQRTQQEDSAVYLCASSLTGLAGIKDTQYFGPGTRLTVL.

This clonotype was picked up many times. This chain links TRBV29-1 with TRBJ2-5; D uncertain. CDR3 length: 12 residues. Trimming took 5 bases from V and 4 from J, leaving 11 bases between them. CDR1 is SQVTM, CDR2 ANQGSEA, per germline. In DNA form, the CDR3 reads TGCAGCGTTAAAGTGAATGGAGAGACCCAGTACTTC. This encodes CSVKVNGETQYF.

This clonotype showed up many times. The gene calls are TRBV18 and TRBJ2-1, with 8 positions matching TRBD2. The CDR3 has 14 amino acids. Germline V gene lookup returns CDR1 KGHSH and CDR2 LQKENI. V lost 5 bases and J lost 3; bases outside the gene matches: 3. This CDR3 is CASSSTSDYNEQFF. CDR3 nucleotide sequence: TGTGCCAGCTCATCGACTAGCGACTACAATGAGCAGTTCTTC.

Worth noting for this clonotype: At one end the junction does not follow the germline gene, possibly because of a read error. The V gene is TRBV6-5, the J gene TRBJ1-2; a possible D gene is TRBD1 (6 bases). This CDR3 comprises 14 residues. Germline V CDR1 and CDR2: MNHEY, SVGAGI. The CDR3 DNA is TGTGCCGGCAGAGACAGGCTACTCAACTATGGCTACACCTTC. It is translated as CAGRDRLLNYGYTF.

On this clonotype itself: It may be a read error: a sequence one base away is much more abundant. The chain links TRBV5-1 to TRBJ2-1, with 7 bases fitting TRBD1. Unmatched junction bases numbered 6, after V lost 2 bases and J lost 10 bases. Germline CDR1 is SGHRS and CDR2 is YFSETQ. The CDR3 has 13 residues. CDR3 residues: CASSFTGDPEQFF. In nucleotides, the CDR3 is TGCGCCAGCAGCTTCACAGGGGATCCCGAGCAGTTCTTC.

This chain connects TRBV13 to TRBJ2-5; TRBD2 aligns across 12 bases. Per the germline V gene, CDR1 is PRHDT and CDR2 is FYEKMQ (reference sequence). The CDR3 has 18 amino acids. Trimming took 2 bases from V and 11 from J; bases not matched to a gene: 18. CDR3 coding DNA: TGTGCCAGCAGCTTAAGACTAGCGGGAGAGACAAGATACAATGAGCAGTACTTC. Translated, it gives CASSLRLAGETRYNEQYF.

Many counts were recorded for this clonotype. The chain links TRBV25-1 to TRBJ2-7; 7 bases map to TRBD1. Trimming cost V 6 bases and J 4 bases; bases outside gene matches: 9. CDR3 size: 14 residues. Looked up from germline, CDR1 is MGHDK and CDR2 is SYGVNS. CDR3 DNA sequence: TGTGCCAGCAGCACCCCCGGGACAGCTTACGAGCAGTACTTC. Its protein product is CASSTPGTAYEQYF.

This clonotype was recorded a few times. This sequence joins TRBV4-1 and TRBJ2-1; possibly TRBD2 for D (6 bases). From germline, CDR1 is MGHRA and CDR2 YSYEKL. The CDR3 totals 16 residues. V gave up 0 bases and J gave up 1 base, with 10 bases separating them. The CDR3 DNA reads as TGCGCCAGCAGCCAAGAAGCGGGCCGGTCCTACAATGAGCAGTTCTTC. Protein product: CASSQEAGRSYNEQFF.

This clonotype has at least ten counts. The chain combines TRBV12-5 with TRBJ2-1, with 11 bases fitting TRBD2. The germline V gene has CDR1 LGHNT and CDR2 FRNRAP. With 4 bases clipped from V and 2 bases from J, the junction kept 7 bases outside the gene matches. The CDR3 totals 17 residues. The CDR3 sequence is CASGSGRLAGTYNEQFF. The CDR3 DNA reads TGTGCTAGTGGTTCCGGACGACTAGCGGGGACCTACAATGAGCAGTTCTTC. The whole variable domain, filled in from reference TRBV12-5 and TRBJ2-1, reads DARVTQTPRHKVTEMGQEVTMRCQPILGHNTVFWYRQTMMQGLELLAYFRNRAPLDDSGMPKDRFSAEMPDATLATLKIQPSEPRDSAVYFCASGSGRLAGTYNEQFFGPGTRLTVL.

This clonotype was counted many times. The chain is built from TRBV20-1 and TRBJ1-2; D gene ambiguous. V lost 6 bases and J lost 2, with 10 bases in between. CDR3 size: 12 residues. Germline V gene data show CDR1 as DFQATT and CDR2 as SNEGSKA (reference sequence). The CDR3 nucleotides are TGCAGTGCACCGTGGAGCAACTATGGCTACACCTTC. Protein product: CSAPWSNYGYTF.

The rearrangement uses TRBV12-3 or TRBV12-4 and TRBJ1-2; 8 nucleotides align to TRBD1. The CDR3 has 14 residues. The V segment lost 4 bases and the J segment 8 bases; nucleotides outside the gene matches: 9. The CDR3 spells CASSSTDREEGYTF. The CDR3 region has the DNA TGTGCCAGCAGTTCGACGGACAGGGAGGAGGGCTACACCTTC.

About this clonotype itself: A read error may be the cause here, since a much bigger clone is one base away. The chain has TRBV6-5 and TRBJ2-6, with D maybe TRBD1 (5 bases). V lost 6 bases and J lost 0, with 6 bases in between. Per germline, CDR1 MNHEY and CDR2 SVGAGI. This CDR3 is 14 amino acids long. CDR3 protein: CASRDTSGANVLTF. The CDR3 coding sequence is TGTGCCAGCAGGGACACCTCTGGGGCCAACGTCCTGACTTTC.

This clonotype showed up just a few times. The chain recombines TRBV5-5 with TRBJ2-7; D unclear. Per germline, CDR1 SGHKS and CDR2 YYEKEE (reference sequence). Trimming removed 2 bases at V and 0 bases at J, with 9 bases between. This CDR3 is built from 14 residues. The CDR3 loop is CASSFAWASYEQYF. In DNA, the CDR3 is TGTGCCAGCAGCTTCGCATGGGCCTCCTACGAGCAGTACTTC.

This clonotype showed up just a few times. The V gene is TRBV5-1, the J gene TRBJ1-2, with D unclear. CDR1 is SGHRS and CDR2 is YFSETQ in the germline V gene. Trimming took 4 bases from V and 4 from J, leaving 11 bases between them. The CDR3 runs 13 residues. The CDR3 sequence is CASSPIDTYGYTF. DNA of the CDR3: TGCGCCAGCAGCCCTATAGACACCTATGGCTACACCTTC.